This T cell receptor (beta chain) was recorded in a study of tumor and adjacent non-tumor tissue in lung cancer. About the research overall: Patients were aged 31 to 76, around ten men and roughly five women, stage I to III.

CDR1 and CDR2 (germline): KGHDR, SFDVKD. V was shortened by 1 base and J by 1 base, with 8 bases between the two germline ends. This CDR3 spans 15 amino acids. Study-level results: Compared with tumor, normal lung showed significantly lower TCR diversity. Tumor repertoires had a smaller top 100 clone share than normal lung.

No cell sorting was done before RNA was extracted from the tissue. The normal lung tissue was taken more than 3 cm from the tumor edge. Donors were chemotherapy-naive, newly diagnosed lung cancer surgical patients in China, August–late 2014. The library came from three nested PCR rounds adapted from ARM-PCR protocols. TCRdb reprocessed the multiplex PCR reads with MiXCR, giving one entry per CDR3 protein. Of under 95,000 distinct CDR3 sequences detected, approximately 78% appear once; the ten largest clones hold about 54%. In the case of this clonotype: Its antigen is not known.

This clonotype originated in a man in his sixties with non-small cell lung cancer. The sequencing sample was made of distant non-tumor lung tissue. V usage is TRBV24-1 and J usage is TRBJ2-3; D call uncertain. This CDR3 is CATSDFGRGTDTQYF. CDR3 nucleotide sequence: TGTGCCACCAGTGATTTCGGACGGGGCACAGATACGCAGTATTTT.